The sequence of this T cell receptor beta chain was determined in a study of glioma-infiltrating T cells. Regarding the study as a whole: Tissue-blood divergence was below expectation in non-neoplastic patients, above in gliomas. Tissue and blood shared very few CDR3 sequences.

With regard to this clonotype: As yet, its antigen is unknown.

Germline-derived CDR1 and CDR2 are SNHLY and FYNNEI. Trimming cost V 6 bases and J 0 bases, with 12 bases left between them. The CDR3 is made up of 15 amino acids. Amplification of TCR alpha and beta CDR3 regions from RNA used iRepertoire nested multiplex PCR. TCRdb re-derived calls from the multiplex PCR reads in MiXCR, one entry per CDR3 protein. Here the sample spans about 190,000 distinct CDR3 sequences, about 31% being singletons. Material for sequencing was glioma tissue, nonneoplastic brain tissue, or PBMCs (not recorded which). The TCR originated in a human donor with low-grade glioma or glioblastoma, undergoing nonglioma brain surgery, or in good health (not recorded which). The chain carries TRBV2 and TRBJ1-5; D possibly corresponds to TRBD1 (5 bases). As DNA, the CDR3 is TGTGCCAGCAGGACGACAGATTATAGCAATCAGCCCCAGCATTTT. Its protein is CASRTTDYSNQPQHF.